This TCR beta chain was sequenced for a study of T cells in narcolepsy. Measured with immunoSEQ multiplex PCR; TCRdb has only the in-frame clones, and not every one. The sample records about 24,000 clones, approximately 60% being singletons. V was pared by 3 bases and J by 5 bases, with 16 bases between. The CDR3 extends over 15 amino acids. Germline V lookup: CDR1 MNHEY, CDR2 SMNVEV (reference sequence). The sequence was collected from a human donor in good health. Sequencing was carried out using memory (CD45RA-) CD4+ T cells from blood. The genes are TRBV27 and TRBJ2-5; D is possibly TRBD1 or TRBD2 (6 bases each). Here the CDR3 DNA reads TGTGCCAGCAGTTTCGGTCGGGGGCCGGGGGAGACCCAGTACTTC. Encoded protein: CASSFGRGPGETQYF.